This TCR beta chain was captured by sequencing in a study of blood T cell repertoires in COVID-19. Germline trimming cut 4 bases from V and 2 bases from J; bases unmatched to any gene: 6. Looked up from germline, CDR1 is SGHRS and CDR2 is YFSETQ. The CDR3 length is 15 residues. Method: immunoSEQ multiplex PCR; TCRdb's copy keeps in-frame clones and lacks some. This table has over 100,000 clones, approximately 85% appearing once. The chain is built from TRBV5-1 and TRBJ1-2, with 9 bases matching TRBD1. The sequenced sample consisted of peripheral blood. This receptor was identified in a man between 60 and 70 years old with acute or convalescent COVID-19. CDR3 sequence: CASSGNRGLNYGYTF. The DNA of the CDR3 is TGCGCCAGCAGCGGAAACAGGGGGCTGAACTATGGCTACACCTTC.